These T cell receptor beta chains were read from a single sample in a study of T-cell memory formation after mild COVID-19. TCRdb re-derived calls from the 5' RACE reads in MiXCR, one entry per CDR3 protein. The sample contains some 100,000 distinct CDR3 sequences, around 10% of which appear only once. Sequenced: PBMCs or a T cell subset sorted from them (not recorded which). The receptors come from a man between 18 and 29 years old who had mild COVID-19 (a few samples of this study predate the infection). Cell type and time point are not known. CDR3s include the opening cysteine and the closing phenylalanine or tryptophan. The D gene is left open where the match is weak. Size values are once, few and many counts, or a class for expanded clones, and some rows have none.

j_call	clone_size	d_call	v_call	cdr3_aa	cdr3_nt
TRBJ2-3	.	.	TRBV6-2/TRBV6-3	CASSYSYTDSVEADTQYF	TGTGCCAGCAGTTACTCCTATACCGACAGCGTGGAGGCAGATACGCAGTATTTT
TRBJ2-3	few	.	TRBV28	CASRPVGAGGSHTQYF	TGTGCCAGCAGACCAGTGGGGGCTGGAGGTTCCCATACGCAGTATTTT
TRBJ1-5	few	TRBD1	TRBV19	CASRSRGTQPQHF	TGTGCCAGTAGATCCAGGGGGACGCAGCCCCAGCATTTT
TRBJ2-2	.	TRBD2	TRBV24-1	CATRDPRASGNTGELFF	TGTGCCACCAGGGACCCCCGGGCTAGCGGAAACACCGGGGAGCTGTTTTTT
TRBJ1-2	many	.	TRBV19	CASKSWQNYGYTF	TGTGCCAGTAAATCCTGGCAGAACTATGGCTACACCTTC
TRBJ2-1	few	.	TRBV9	CASSRGGADEQFF	TGTGCCAGCAGCAGAGGGGGGGCGGATGAGCAGTTCTTC
TRBJ2-1	few	TRBD1	TRBV4-3	CASREGTASYNEQFF	TGCGCCAGCAGGGAAGGGACAGCCTCCTACAATGAGCAGTTCTTC
TRBJ2-1	many	.	TRBV24-1	CATSDSDSGPHNEQFF	TGTGCCACCAGTGACAGCGACAGCGGCCCCCACAATGAGCAGTTCTTC
TRBJ1-1	few	.	TRBV7-8	CASSPRPAEINTEAFF	TGTGCCAGCAGCCCAAGGCCGGCAGAAATAAACACTGAAGCTTTCTTT
TRBJ2-6	.	.	TRBV5-1	CASSFMGPLSSGANVLTF	TGCGCCAGCAGCTTTATGGGACCCTTGAGCTCTGGGGCCAACGTCCTGACTTTC
TRBJ2-2	.	.	TRBV15	CATRTRAQGELFF	TGTGCCACCCGGACCCGGGCTCAGGGGGAGCTGTTTTTT
TRBJ2-2	.	TRBD2	TRBV4-3	CASSQVLSGAGELFF	TGCGCCAGCAGCCAAGTCCTAAGCGGGGCTGGGGAGCTGTTTTTT
TRBJ1-2	.	.	TRBV24-1	CATSTRGRKAGYTF	TGTGCCACCAGCACTCGAGGCAGAAAGGCCGGCTACACCTTC
TRBJ2-3	few	TRBD2	TRBV5-4	CASSLWASGETDTQYF	TGTGCCAGCAGCTTGTGGGCTAGCGGGGAGACAGATACGCAGTATTTT